These T cell receptor beta chains were read from a single sample in a study of T cell responses to AZD1222 COVID-19 vaccine. Assay: immunoSEQ multiplex PCR; the TCRdb copy retains only in-frame clones and omits some. The table has about 140,000 clones, 85% to 95% seen once. The starting material was peripheral blood, obtained after recovery from COVID-19. These receptors originate from an adult who had recovered from COVID-19. CDR3s include the opening cysteine and the closing phenylalanine or tryptophan. The order of the fields is J gene, D gene, clone size, V gene, CDR3 protein, CDR3 DNA. A D gene is named only where the DNA matches it firmly. Not all rows give a size; the values are once, few, many and, for expanded clones, a class.

J: TRBJ2-4; D: TRBD1; size: NA; V: TRBV6-5; CDR3: CASRDRGFLKNIQYF; DNA: TGTGCCAGCAGGGACAGGGGGTTTTTGAAAAACATTCAGTACTTC
J: TRBJ2-1; D: NA; size: NA; V: TRBV2; CDR3: CASSEAIGYNEQFF; DNA: TGTGCCAGCAGTGAAGCTATAGGGTACAATGAGCAGTTCTTC
J: TRBJ1-2; D: NA; size: NA; V: TRBV28; CDR3: CASSLWGGTQEGYTF; DNA: TGTGCCAGCAGTTTATGGGGGGGGACACAGGAGGGCTACACCTTC
J: TRBJ1-4; D: TRBD1; size: NA; V: TRBV5-1; CDR3: CASSLGTGAGGTNEKLFF; DNA: TGCGCCAGCAGCTTGGGTACAGGGGCAGGAGGTACTAATGAAAAACTGTTTTTT
J: TRBJ2-7; D: NA; size: NA; V: TRBV19; CDR3: CASSVRVGTYEQYF; DNA: TGTGCCAGTAGTGTCAGGGTGGGCACCTACGAGCAGTACTTC
J: TRBJ2-7; D: NA; size: NA; V: TRBV19; CDR3: CASSIHGSYEQYF; DNA: TGTGCCAGTAGTATCCACGGTTCCTACGAGCAGTACTTC
J: TRBJ2-1; D: TRBD2; size: NA; V: TRBV9; CDR3: CASSSPAFGTSGPRSSYNEQFF; DNA: TGTGCCAGCAGCTCACCTGCTTTCGGGACTAGCGGCCCAAGAAGCTCCTACAATGAGCAGTTCTTC
J: TRBJ2-7; D: TRBD1; size: NA; V: TRBV5-5; CDR3: CASSPPDRFPYEQYF; DNA: TGTGCCAGCAGCCCCCCGGACAGGTTCCCCTACGAGCAGTACTTC
J: TRBJ2-1; D: TRBD1; size: NA; V: TRBV6-5; CDR3: CASSYTPGTGDNEQFF; DNA: TGTGCCAGCAGTTACACCCCCGGGACAGGGGATAATGAGCAGTTCTTC
J: TRBJ1-4; D: TRBD1; size: once; V: TRBV7-2; CDR3: CASSRTRYRGYNEKLFF; DNA: TGTGCCAGCAGCCGCACAAGATACAGGGGTTATAATGAAAAACTGTTTTTT
J: TRBJ2-6; D: NA; size: NA; V: TRBV4-1; CDR3: CASSQAGVTAGANVLTF; DNA: TGCGCCAGCAGCCAAGCTGGGGTGACAGCTGGGGCCAACGTCCTGACTTTC
J: TRBJ2-7; D: TRBD2; size: NA; V: TRBV27; CDR3: CASSPSLAGGHLYF; DNA: TGTGCCAGCAGTCCGTCCCTAGCGGGAGGCCATCTATACTTC
J: TRBJ2-7; D: NA; size: NA; V: TRBV7-2; CDR3: CASSLYTEQYF; DNA: TGTGCCAGCAGCCTTTACACCGAGCAGTACTTC
J: TRBJ2-3; D: TRBD2; size: NA; V: TRBV6-4; CDR3: CASSEERDTDTQYF; DNA: TGTGCCAGCAGTGAGGAGCGGGACACAGATACGCAGTATTTT
J: TRBJ1-5; D: NA; size: NA; V: TRBV6-1; CDR3: CASSEDLGFETPNQPQHF; DNA: TGTGCCAGCAGTGAAGACTTGGGCTTCGAGACACCCAATCAGCCCCAGCATTTT
J: TRBJ1-2; D: TRBD1; size: once; V: TRBV7-9; CDR3: CASSPGQVHGYTF; DNA: TGTGCCAGCAGCCCGGGACAGGTTCATGGCTACACCTTC
J: TRBJ2-3; D: NA; size: NA; V: TRBV27; CDR3: CASRQGTTSTDTQYF; DNA: TGTGCCAGCAGGCAGGGGACTACAAGCACAGATACGCAGTATTTT
J: TRBJ1-1; D: NA; size: NA; V: TRBV5-1; CDR3: CASSLVGARNTEAFF; DNA: TGCGCCAGCAGCTTGGTCGGGGCGAGGAATACTGAAGCTTTCTTT
J: TRBJ1-1; D: NA; size: NA; V: TRBV11-3; CDR3: CASSAGRGAGTEAFF; DNA: TGTGCCAGCAGCGCCGGGCGGGGGGCCGGAACTGAAGCTTTCTTT
J: TRBJ2-3; D: NA; size: NA; V: TRBV28; CDR3: CASSSPGYTDTQYF; DNA: TGTGCCAGCAGTTCCCCGGGATACACAGATACGCAGTATTTT
J: TRBJ2-5; D: NA; size: NA; V: TRBV9; CDR3: CASGGRQTQYF; DNA: TGTGCCAGCGGTGGGAGACAGACCCAGTACTTC
J: TRBJ2-7; D: TRBD1; size: NA; V: TRBV28; CDR3: CASSIRDRGYEQYF; DNA: TGTGCCAGCAGTATCCGGGACAGGGGCTACGAGCAGTACTTC
J: TRBJ2-1; D: TRBD1; size: NA; V: TRBV9; CDR3: CASSVGDRDYNEQFF; DNA: TGTGCCAGCAGCGTAGGGGACAGGGACTACAATGAGCAGTTCTTC
J: TRBJ1-3; D: NA; size: NA; V: TRBV4-2; CDR3: CASSQGRGSGNTIYF; DNA: TGTGCCAGCAGCCAAGGCAGGGGATCTGGAAACACCATATATTTT
J: TRBJ1-6; D: NA; size: NA; V: TRBV5-1; CDR3: CASSLVGSNNSPLHF; DNA: TGCGCCAGCAGCTTGGTCGGCAGCAATAATTCACCCCTCCACTTT
J: TRBJ1-1; D: NA; size: NA; V: TRBV28; CDR3: CASRLMGNTEAFF; DNA: TGTGCCAGCAGGCTTATGGGGAACACTGAAGCTTTCTTT
J: TRBJ1-5; D: TRBD1; size: few; V: TRBV5-5; CDR3: CASSHTGGSDNQPQHF; DNA: TGTGCCAGCAGCCATACAGGGGGGAGTGACAATCAGCCCCAGCATTTT
J: TRBJ2-2; D: NA; size: NA; V: TRBV6-4; CDR3: CASSDGRAGELFF; DNA: TGTGCCAGCAGTGACGGGCGAGCCGGGGAGCTGTTTTTT
J: TRBJ2-7; D: TRBD2; size: NA; V: TRBV18; CDR3: CASSPPGGDGYEQYF; DNA: TGTGCCAGCTCCCCGCCGGGGGGTGATGGCTACGAGCAGTACTTC
J: TRBJ1-1; D: TRBD1; size: NA; V: TRBV19; CDR3: CASSIDETGSTEAFF; DNA: TGTGCCAGTAGTATAGATGAGACAGGGTCCACTGAAGCTTTCTTT
J: TRBJ2-7; D: TRBD2; size: NA; V: TRBV4-1; CDR3: CASSQVGTSGRYEQYF; DNA: TGCGCCAGCAGCCAAGTTGGGACTAGCGGGAGATACGAGCAGTACTTC
J: TRBJ2-1; D: NA; size: NA; V: TRBV7-3; CDR3: CASSLIAASSYNEQFF; DNA: TGTGCCAGCAGCTTGATAGCGGCCAGCTCCTACAATGAGCAGTTCTTC
J: TRBJ2-7; D: NA; size: NA; V: TRBV5-5; CDR3: CASSLAGSLYERYF; DNA: TGTGCCAGCAGCTTGGCCGGTTCTCTCTACGAGCGGTACTTC
J: TRBJ1-2; D: TRBD1; size: NA; V: TRBV9; CDR3: CASSAGQADYGYTF; DNA: TGTGCCAGCAGCGCCGGACAGGCCGACTATGGCTACACCTTC
J: TRBJ1-2; D: NA; size: NA; V: TRBV30; CDR3: CAWSPTGEHGYTF; DNA: TGTGCCTGGAGTCCGACAGGAGAGCATGGCTACACCTTC
J: TRBJ1-1; D: NA; size: NA; V: TRBV30; CDR3: CAWSYRENTEAFF; DNA: TGTGCCTGGAGTTACAGGGAGAACACTGAAGCTTTCTTT
J: TRBJ1-1; D: NA; size: NA; V: TRBV14; CDR3: CASSLQENTEAFF; DNA: TGTGCCAGCAGCTTACAGGAAAACACTGAAGCTTTCTTT
J: TRBJ1-3; D: NA; size: once; V: TRBV6-5; CDR3: CASSYRGLGNTIYF; DNA: TGTGCCAGCAGTTATCGGGGTTTGGGAAACACCATATATTTT
J: TRBJ2-7; D: TRBD2; size: few; V: TRBV27; CDR3: CASSVWTREPYEQYF; DNA: TGTGCCAGCAGCGTTTGGACGCGGGAGCCCTACGAGCAGTACTTC
J: TRBJ2-5; D: NA; size: NA; V: TRBV21-1; CDR3: CASSKALGDRRVGGVKETQYF; DNA: TGTGCCAGCAGCAAAGCGCTGGGTGACAGGCGGGTCGGGGGGGTTAAGGAGACCCAGTACTTC
J: TRBJ2-1; D: NA; size: NA; V: TRBV5-1; CDR3: CASSLGQGPGGLKFF; DNA: TGCGCCAGCAGCTTGGGACAGGGTCCCGGGGGACTTAAGTTCTTC
J: TRBJ1-1; D: NA; size: once; V: TRBV28; CDR3: CASSSPDNTEAFF; DNA: TGTGCCAGCAGTTCGCCCGATAACACTGAAGCTTTCTTT
J: TRBJ2-5; D: NA; size: once; V: TRBV5-1; CDR3: CASSLGSRRAQETQYF; DNA: TGCGCCAGCAGCTTGGGATCTCGCAGGGCCCAAGAGACCCAGTACTTC
J: TRBJ1-2; D: NA; size: NA; V: TRBV9; CDR3: CASSPSEGYGYTF; DNA: TGTGCCAGCAGCCCCTCCGAGGGCTATGGCTACACCTTC
J: TRBJ1-1; D: TRBD1; size: once; V: TRBV24-1; CDR3: CATSDPGQGNTEAFF; DNA: TGTGCCACCAGTGATCCGGGACAGGGGAACACTGAAGCTTTCTTT
J: TRBJ2-5; D: TRBD1; size: NA; V: TRBV29-1; CDR3: CSVGGTGGRETQYF; DNA: TGCAGCGTTGGGGGGACAGGGGGCCGGGAGACCCAGTACTTC
J: TRBJ2-3; D: NA; size: NA; V: TRBV14; CDR3: CASSQGPRDPATDTQYF; DNA: TGTGCCAGCAGCCAGGGCCCCCGGGACCCTGCCACAGATACGCAGTATTTT
J: TRBJ1-3; D: NA; size: NA; V: TRBV28; CDR3: CASSPGGRLDNTIYF; DNA: TGTGCCAGCAGTCCCGGGGGCAGGTTAGACAACACCATATATTTT
J: TRBJ2-6; D: TRBD1; size: few; V: TRBV28; CDR3: CASSSRQGSGANVLTF; DNA: TGTGCCAGCAGCTCCCGACAGGGCTCTGGGGCCAACGTCCTGACTTTC
J: TRBJ2-7; D: NA; size: NA; V: TRBV5-5; CDR3: CASSSHGGPYEQYF; DNA: TGTGCCAGCAGCTCGCACGGCGGGCCCTACGAGCAGTACTTC
J: TRBJ1-4; D: NA; size: once; V: TRBV25-1; CDR3: CASSEFNNEKLFF; DNA: TGTGCCAGCAGTGAATTCAATAATGAAAAACTGTTTTTT
J: TRBJ1-4; D: NA; size: NA; V: TRBV4-1; CDR3: CASSQVGLVNEKLFF; DNA: TGCGCCAGCAGCCAAGTGGGTTTGGTTAATGAAAAACTGTTTTTT
J: TRBJ2-2; D: TRBD2; size: once; V: TRBV19; CDR3: CASSIRAGEGPGELFF; DNA: TGTGCCAGTAGTATCAGGGCGGGAGAGGGGCCCGGGGAGCTGTTTTTT
J: TRBJ2-2; D: TRBD2; size: NA; V: TRBV7-9; CDR3: CASPAGVITGELFF; DNA: TGTGCCAGTCCAGCGGGGGTAATCACCGGGGAGCTGTTTTTT